The 19 T cell receptor beta chains presented below share a single source sample, sequenced in a study of control samples from healthy donors and cancer patients. Assay: immunoSEQ multiplex PCR; the TCRdb copy retains only in-frame clones and omits some. The data show 95,000 to 150,000 clones, with just under 90% seen just once and 9.5% to 13% held by the top ten. Sequenced sample: blood. The receptors were gathered from a man under 40 in good health.

This chain uses TRBV6-2 or TRBV6-3 with TRBJ1-2; 7 bases are shared with TRBD1. The ends lost 4 bases at V and 9 bases at J; junction bases unmatched: 17. CDR3 length: 16 amino acids. CDR1 and CDR2 (germline): MNHEY, SVGEGT. The CDR3 sequence is CASSFLAGTAEGSYTF. The CDR3 nucleotides are TGTGCCAGCAGTTTTCTCGCCGGGACAGCCGAGGGAAGCTACACCTTC.

This clone was recorded only once. CDR3 sequence: CASSYRTGANSPLHF. For the CDR3, the DNA is TGTGCCAGCAGTTACCGGACAGGGGCGAATTCACCCCTCCACTTT. This rearrangement joins TRBV6-5 to TRBJ1-6, with 9 bases lining up with TRBD1. V was pared by 2 bases and J by 7 bases, with 3 bases of the junction left unmatched. The germline gives CDR1 MNHEY, CDR2 SVGAGI. The CDR3 spans 15 residues.

The chain joins TRBV2 to TRBJ1-3; 10 positions agree with TRBD1. Germline V gene data show CDR1 as SNHLY and CDR2 as FYNNEI. The junction had 4 bases not matched to a gene; V was cut back by 6 bases and J by 2 bases. The CDR3 runs 15 residues. CDR3 sequence (DNA): TGTGCCAGCAGGGCCGGGACAGGGGCTGGAAACACCATATATTTT. It specifies CASRAGTGAGNTIYF.

This sequence joins TRBV6-5 and TRBJ1-5; no clear D gene. The CDR3 runs 13 residues. CDR1 is MNHEY and CDR2 is SVGAGI in the germline V gene. V lost 0 bases to trimming and J lost 5 bases, with 5 bases between them. In DNA, the CDR3 is TGTGCCAGCAGTTACTCAGGCCATCAGCCCCAGCATTTT. Translating gives CASSYSGHQPQHF.

The CDR3 bases are TGCGCCAGCAGCTTGGCGGGGGATCACGAGACCCAGTACTTC. Protein sequence: CASSLAGDHETQYF. This chain links TRBV5-1 with TRBJ2-5; D is perhaps TRBD2 (6 bases). The V gene's germline CDR1 is SGHRS and CDR2 YFSETQ. The CDR3 covers 14 residues. Trimming shortened V by 0 bases and J by 5 bases, and 11 bases separated the two germline ends.

The gene calls are TRBV2 and TRBJ2-7, with a tentative D call TRBD2 (5 bases). Between the trimmed V and J ends, which lost 8 bases and 3 bases, there was a span of 14 bases. The germline gives CDR1 SNHLY, CDR2 FYNNEI. The CDR3 is 13 amino acids. Here the CDR3 DNA reads TGTGCCAGCGGGAGAGTACTTTTCTACGAGCAGTACTTC. Protein: CASGRVLFYEQYF.

The chain couples TRBV5-1 to TRBJ2-3; TRBD2 matches 13 bases. The CDR3 has 18 residues. Germline trimming cut 3 bases from V and 0 bases from J; bases unmatched to any gene: 7. The germline CDR1 and CDR2 sequences are SGHRS and YFSETQ. CDR3 DNA: TGCGCCAGCAGCTCGGGACTAGCGGGGAGAAGTAGCACAGATACGCAGTATTTT. This translates into CASSSGLAGRSSTDTQYF.

This clone appeared a single time. This chain joins TRBV19 and TRBJ1-5; D remains ambiguous. CDR1 is LNHDA, CDR2 SQIVND, per germline (reference sequence). V lost 0 bases and J 7 bases, leaving 22 bases between the germline ends. The CDR3 contains 18 residues. The CDR3 coding sequence is TGTGCCAGTAGTATAGATCCTCGGGAAGGGCTGAGAGTGCAGCCCCAGCATTTT. This translates into CASSIDPREGLRVQPQHF.

Notes on this clone: Other DNA sequences of this sample code for an identical CDR3. The rearrangement links TRBV12-3 or TRBV12-4 to TRBJ1-2; D uncertain. This CDR3 has 12 amino acids. Trimming took off 2 bases at V and 2 bases at J, with 3 bases between the two ends. The CDR3 coding sequence is TGTGCCAGCAGTTTATCGAACTATGGCTACACCTTC. Its protein product is CASSLSNYGYTF.

The chain couples TRBV9 to TRBJ1-2, with a tentative D call TRBD1 (6 bases). Germline CDR1 is SGDLS and CDR2 is YYNGEE. Trimming took off 6 bases at V and 3 bases at J, with 30 bases between the two ends. The CDR3 extends over 19 amino acids. This CDR3 is CASTGGSIQGGRSHYGYTF. The CDR3 DNA reads as TGTGCCAGCACCGGGGGCTCAATACAGGGCGGCCGGTCACACTATGGCTACACCTTC. Complete variable domain (other parts from reference TRBV9 and TRBJ1-2): DSGVTQTPKHLITATGQRVTLRCSPRSGDLSVYWYQQSLDQGLQFLIQYYNGEERAKGNILERFSAQQFPDLHSELNLSSLELGDSALYFCASTGGSIQGGRSHYGYTFGSGTRLTVV.

This chain uses TRBV5-1 with TRBJ2-5; D remains unclear. CDR1 and CDR2 from the germline V gene are SGHRS and YFSETQ. The CDR3 consists of 15 residues. The V and J ends lost 0 bases and 2 bases respectively, with 11 bases between them. CDR3 DNA: TGCGCCAGCAGCTTGGGGCAGACCCTTCAAGAGACCCAGTACTTC. It yields the protein CASSLGQTLQETQYF. Supplemented by reference TRBV5-1 and TRBJ2-5, the full variable domain reads KAGVTQTPRYLIKTRGQQVTLSCSPISGHRSVSWYQQTPGQGLQFLFEYFSETQRNKGNFPGRFSGRQFSNSRSEMNVSTLELGDSALYLCASSLGQTLQETQYFGPGTRLLVL.

CDR3 bases: TGTGCCAGCAGTTACCTCGGGTCCATTTTTACAGATACGCAGTATTTT. Protein: CASSYLGSIFTDTQYF. The rearrangement uses TRBV6-5 and TRBJ2-3; D call uncertain. In germline, CDR1 is MNHEY, CDR2 SVGAGI. CDR3 length: 16 amino acids. Trimming took off 2 bases at V and 3 bases at J, with 15 bases between the two ends.

Comments on this clone: Compared with germline, one end of the junction differs, possibly owing to a read error. This chain uses TRBV4-1 with TRBJ2-7; 7 bases agree with TRBD2. CDR3 size: 12 residues. Germline-derived CDR1 and CDR2 are MGHRA and YSYEKL. CDR3 in DNA: TGCGCCAGCAGCCGAGAGGGACTACGCGCTGTATTC. This encodes CASSREGLRAVF.

The J gene is TRBJ2-7, the V gene TRBV18; weak D call: TRBD2 (6 bases). The CDR3 length is 15 residues. V was shortened by 2 bases and J by 0 bases, with 11 bases between the two germline ends. Germline V gives CDR1 KGHSH, CDR2 LQKENI. The CDR3 DNA reads TGTGCCAGCTCACCAACCGACGGGAGCTCCTACGAGCAGTACGTC. Translation gives CASSPTDGSSYEQYV.

The chain carries TRBV7-8 and TRBJ1-2; 9 positions match TRBD1. Germline V lookup: CDR1 SGHVS, CDR2 FQNEAQ. This CDR3 has 15 amino acids. Trimming took 1 base from V and 2 from J; bases not matched to a gene: 2. The DNA of the CDR3 is TGTGCCAGCAGCTTAGTGGGACAGGGAAACTATGGCTACACCTTC. It specifies CASSLVGQGNYGYTF.

The chain joins TRBV5-1 to TRBJ1-2; 9 nucleotides match TRBD1. V shed 5 bases, J shed 8 bases, and the junction held 10 bases outside the gene matches. The CDR3 totals 14 residues. Germline V gives CDR1 SGHRS, CDR2 YFSETQ. This chain's CDR3 is CASRLGQGGEGYTF. CDR3 nucleotides: TGCGCCAGCAGGCTGGGACAGGGCGGAGAGGGCTACACCTTC.

This clone was seen only a few times. The rearrangement links TRBV30 to TRBJ2-1, with 9 positions matching TRBD2. CDR3 size: 13 residues. The trim removed 1 base at V and 9 bases at J, leaving 4 bases unmatched. The V gene's germline CDR1 is GTSNPN and CDR2 SVGIG (reference sequence). The CDR3 bases are TGTGCCTGGAGTGGCGGGGGGGCACGTGAGCAGTTCTTC. Encoded protein: CAWSGGGAREQFF.

This clone was counted a single time. The chain joins TRBV6-6 to TRBJ1-5; tentatively, D is TRBD1 (5 bases). Per germline, CDR1 MNHNY and CDR2 SVGAGI (reference sequence). The CDR3 contains 20 residues. V was cut by 6 bases and J by 0 bases, with 27 bases left in between. The CDR3 region is CASSLPRDGGGIGSNQPQHF. As DNA, the CDR3 is TGTGCCAGCAGCTTGCCGAGGGATGGGGGTGGGATCGGTAGCAATCAGCCCCAGCATTTT.

This chain links TRBV5-1 with TRBJ1-2, with D unresolved. V was pared by 0 bases and J by 6 bases, with 15 bases between. Looked up from germline, CDR1 is SGHRS and CDR2 is YFSETQ. This CDR3 comprises 15 residues. In DNA form, the CDR3 reads TGCGCCAGCAGCTTGGAATTGGTCTCGAGGCATGGCTACACCTTC. It translates to CASSLELVSRHGYTF.